The present TCR beta chain was sequenced within a study of shared clonotypes between healthy human individuals. Points on this clone: The antigen is undetermined.

Findings of the study overall: Larger estimated richness was generally recorded for naive subsets relative to memory subsets. The study sampled only blood, and tissue repertoires likely differ. In the sorted subsets, rarefaction showed sequencing was incomplete despite large depth.

The repertoire was sequenced with immunoSEQ multiplex PCR; TCRdb's copy has only in-frame clones and lacks some. The sample records millions of clones, approximately 95% being singletons. The CDR3 contains 15 residues. The V gene's germline CDR1 is WSHSY and CDR2 SAAADI. Trimming took 6 bases from V and 5 from J, leaving 17 bases between them. This rearrangement joins TRBV10-2 to TRBJ2-1; D unresolved. The origin of this receptor is a man between 18 and 29 years old in good health. Sequenced input: naive CD4+ T cells sorted from blood. Stated subset: CD45RA+ positively selected. The CDR3 spells CASSPGSKGDNEQFF. CDR3 DNA: TGCGCCAGCAGCCCCGGGTCAAAGGGCGACAATGAGCAGTTCTTC.